This is a list of T cell receptor beta chains from one sample in a study of T cells in Graves' hyperthyroidism and ophthalmopathy. TCRdb passed the multiplex PCR reads through MiXCR, listing each CDR3 protein once. The sample has approximately 560,000 distinct CDR3 sequences, just over 45% seen once. The source material was peripheral blood or thyroid tissue (not recorded which). The receptor source for this set is a woman between 18 and 29 years old with Graves' hyperthyroidism. The CDR3 runs from the conserved cysteine through the conserved F or W. A D gene is named only where the DNA matches it firmly. Not all rows give a size; the values are once, few, many and, for expanded clones, a class.

NA	10	TRBV12-3/TRBV12-4	TRBJ2-7	NA	TGTGCCAGCAGTTTAAGGGCAGCAGACTTC	CASSLRAADF
TRBD1	14	TRBV7-3	TRBJ1-1	NA	TGTGCCAGCAGCACCCCTCAGGGGGAGGGGTTACCTTTCTTT	CASSTPQGEGLPFF
TRBD1	15	TRBV2	TRBJ1-5	once	TGTGCCAGCAGTTCCCGGGACAGCAATAATCACCCCCAGCATTTT	CASSSRDSNNHPQHF
NA	13	TRBV9	TRBJ1-1	NA	TGTGCCAGCAGCGTATCAGCCGACACTGAAGCTTTCTTT	CASSVSADTEAFF
NA	15	TRBV2	TRBJ2-2	NA	TGTGCCAGCAGTGAAAATACAGCGAACACCGGGGAGCTGTTTTTT	CASSENTANTGELFF
NA	12	TRBV7-9	TRBJ1-2	few	TGTGCCAGCAGCTTTCAGTCCCTCGGCTACACCTTC	CASSFQSLGYTF
TRBD1	14	TRBV6-5	TRBJ1-1	NA	TGTGCCAGCAGTTCGGACAGGGGGATAAGTTCAGCTTTCTTT	CASSSDRGISSAFF
NA	12	TRBV7-9	TRBJ2-5	many	TGTGCCAGCAGCTCCGGGACAGAGACCCAGTACTTC	CASSSGTETQYF
NA	13	TRBV6-6	TRBJ1-1	few	TGTGCCAGCAGTTACGAGCAGAACACTGAAGCTTTCTTT	CASSYEQNTEAFF
NA	14	TRBV2	TRBJ2-7	many	TGTGCCAGCAGTGTCAGGGGGGCCCTCTACGAGCAGTACTTC	CASSVRGALYEQYF
TRBD1	12	TRBV24-1	TRBJ1-2	NA	TGTGCCACCAGTGATGACAGGGCCGGCTACACCTTC	CATSDDRAGYTF
NA	13	TRBV24-1	TRBJ1-1	few	TGTGCCACCAGTGATCCCCCCCCTCGGGAAGCTTTCTTT	CATSDPPPREAFF
NA	12	TRBV20-1	TRBJ1-2	NA	TGCAGTGCTAGGAAGAAGGGGGTGGGCTACACCTTC	CSARKKGVGYTF
NA	17	TRBV2	TRBJ1-2	NA	TGTGCCAGCAGTGAAGCGTCGGCACGGGCTGCCAACTATGGCTACACCTTC	CASSEASARAANYGYTF
NA	15	TRBV2	TRBJ1-6	NA	TGTGCCAGCAGTCCTACCCGGGACACTAATTCACCCCTCCACTTT	CASSPTRDTNSPLHF
TRBD1	14	TRBV7-9	TRBJ1-2	few	TGTGCCAGCAGTCCGACAGGGGTCGGAAGTGGCTACACCTTC	CASSPTGVGSGYTF